These T cell receptor beta chains were read from a single sample in a study of blood T cell repertoires in COVID-19. Using immunoSEQ multiplex PCR, the repertoire was profiled, and TCRdb retains in-frame clones only, with some absent. The data show tens of thousands of clones, approximately 79% seen once. The source material was peripheral blood. These receptors were collected from a woman of 80 years or more with active or convalescent COVID-19. Both conserved end residues are part of each CDR3. A D gene is named only where the DNA matches it firmly. The size entry is marked missing in some rows and otherwise reads once, few, many or a size class.

>TRBJ2-2|once|TRBD1|TRBV9
CASSVVDRVVGELFF
TGTGCCAGCAGCGTAGTAGACAGGGTGGTCGGGGAGCTGTTTTTT
>TRBJ1-1|NA|NA|TRBV18
CASSPPGDTEAFF
TGTGCCAGCTCACCACCCGGGGACACTGAAGCTTTCTTT
>TRBJ1-2|once|NA|TRBV10-1
CASSDIGTKDGYTF
TGCGCCAGCAGTGACATCGGTACTAAGGATGGCTACACCTTC
>TRBJ1-1|NA|TRBD1|TRBV7-2
CASRLVGGGEAFF
TGTGCCAGCCGCTTAGTAGGGGGCGGTGAAGCTTTCTTT
>TRBJ2-3|NA|NA|TRBV4-1
CASSQEAGTTDTQYF
TGCGCCAGCAGCCAAGAGGCGGGGACTACAGATACGCAGTATTTT
>TRBJ2-1|NA|TRBD1|TRBV5-1
CASRRQGELNEQFF
TGCGCCAGCCGAAGACAGGGGGAACTCAATGAGCAGTTCTTC
>TRBJ2-5|NA|NA|TRBV11-2
CASSSPHRELETQYF
TGTGCCAGCAGCTCACCACACAGGGAACTGGAGACCCAGTACTTC
>TRBJ1-1|few|NA|TRBV27
CASSLTGIEAEAFF
TGTGCCAGCAGTCTGACAGGAATTGAGGCTGAAGCTTTCTTT
>TRBJ2-1|NA|NA|TRBV4-3
CASSQRSVSYNEQFF
TGCGCCAGCAGCCAAAGGAGCGTTTCCTACAATGAGCAGTTCTTC
>TRBJ1-2|NA|NA|TRBV19
CASSSTGKLGYTF
TGTGCCAGTAGCTCCACAGGGAAGCTTGGCTACACCTTC
>TRBJ2-3|NA|NA|TRBV7-2
CASSLAKILNTQYF
TGTGCCAGCAGCTTAGCGAAGATACTAAATACGCAGTATTTT
>TRBJ2-5|few|NA|TRBV12-3/TRBV12-4
CASSLGSQETQYF
TGTGCCAGCAGTTTGGGCAGTCAAGAGACCCAGTACTTC
>TRBJ1-5|once|NA|TRBV2
CASSEGRAEVGPQHF
TGTGCCAGCAGTGAAGGTCGGGCGGAGGTGGGTCCCCAGCATTTT
>TRBJ1-2|NA|NA|TRBV4-1
CASSQDRRLYGYTF
TGCGCCAGCAGCCAAGATAGGAGGTTATATGGCTACACCTTC
>TRBJ2-4|NA|NA|TRBV21-1
CASSPAGTALAKNIQYF
TGTGCCAGCAGCCCGGCCGGGACAGCACTAGCCAAAAACATTCAGTACTTC
>TRBJ1-2|NA|NA|TRBV4-3
CASSQNLGTPSPGYTF
TGCGCCAGCAGCCAGAATTTAGGGACTCCTTCTCCTGGCTACACCTTC
>TRBJ2-1|NA|TRBD2|TRBV19
CASSIDLTAGGPVEQFF
TGTGCCAGTAGTATAGATCTCACGGCGGGAGGGCCAGTTGAGCAGTTCTTC
>TRBJ2-5|NA|TRBD2|TRBV7-2
CASSPVAGPETQYF
TGTGCCAGCAGCCCGGTAGCGGGGCCAGAGACCCAGTACTTC
>TRBJ1-2|NA|TRBD1|TRBV13
CASSNRQGQGGYTF
TGTGCCAGCAGCAACCGACAGGGGCAGGGTGGCTACACCTTC
>TRBJ2-7|NA|NA|TRBV24-1
CATSDLGQTTSYEQYF
TGTGCCACCAGTGATTTGGGACAAACTACCTCCTACGAGCAGTACTTC
>TRBJ1-1|NA|NA|TRBV12-3/TRBV12-4
CASSLGQNTEAFF
TGTGCCAGCAGTTTAGGGCAGAACACTGAAGCTTTCTTT
>TRBJ2-5|few|NA|TRBV3-1/TRBV3-2
CASSRTEETQYF
TGTGCCAGCAGCCGGACAGAAGAGACCCAGTACTTC
>TRBJ1-2|NA|NA|TRBV2
CASSEGAGIGYTF
TGTGCCAGCAGTGAGGGGGCAGGGATCGGCTACACCTTC
>TRBJ1-6|NA|TRBD1|TRBV2
CATQGDYNSPLHF
TGTGCCACGCAGGGGGACTATAATTCACCCCTCCACTTT
>TRBJ2-4|few|NA|TRBV5-1
CASSSEAAKNIQYF
TGCGCCAGCAGCTCAGAGGCGGCCAAAAACATTCAGTACTTC
>TRBJ1-1|NA|TRBD1|TRBV6-5
CASTNDRVNTEAFF
TGTGCCAGCACCAACGACAGGGTGAACACTGAAGCTTTCTTT
>TRBJ1-1|NA|NA|TRBV6-2/TRBV6-3
CASSLSGSSTEAFF
TGTGCCAGCAGCCTGAGTGGGAGCAGCACTGAAGCTTTCTTT
>TRBJ2-1|once|TRBD2|TRBV30
CAWSVSLAGYNEQFF
TGTGCCTGGAGTGTAAGCCTAGCGGGTTACAATGAGCAGTTCTTC
>TRBJ1-1|NA|NA|TRBV29-1
CSGMAVGGTEAFF
TGCAGTGGCATGGCAGTCGGGGGCACTGAAGCTTTCTTT
>TRBJ2-7|NA|TRBD2|TRBV18
CASSPPTSGMGAYEQYF
TGTGCCAGCTCACCACCGACTAGCGGAATGGGGGCGTACGAGCAGTACTTC
>TRBJ2-7|once|TRBD2|TRBV7-2
CASSPGLAGSYEQYF
TGTGCCAGCAGCCCCGGACTAGCGGGTTCCTACGAGCAGTACTTC
>TRBJ2-4|NA|TRBD1|TRBV30
CAWSVPTRGPFANIQYF
TGTGCCTGGAGTGTACCCACCAGGGGGCCCTTCGCGAACATTCAGTACTTC
>TRBJ1-6|NA|NA|TRBV7-8
CASSVQAGTNSPLHF
TGTGCCAGCAGCGTGCAGGCAGGAACTAATTCACCCCTCCACTTT
>TRBJ1-6|NA|TRBD1|TRBV5-1
CASSLGTGGMSSYNSPLHF
TGCGCCAGCAGCTTGGGGACAGGGGGCATGAGCTCCTATAATTCACCCCTCCACTTT
>TRBJ2-7|NA|TRBD1|TRBV28
CASSLWGQGTYEQYF
TGTGCCAGCAGCCTATGGGGACAGGGGACCTACGAGCAGTACTTC
>TRBJ2-7|NA|NA|TRBV7-2
CASSLSRLSSYEQYF
TGTGCCAGCAGCTTAAGCAGGCTTTCCTCCTACGAGCAGTACTTC
>TRBJ1-5|NA|TRBD1|TRBV28
CASSSQGLSQPQHF
TGTGCCAGCAGTTCACAGGGGTTGAGTCAGCCCCAGCATTTT
>TRBJ2-7|NA|NA|TRBV6-1
CASSEITECYF
TGTGCCAGCAGTGAAATTACGGAGTGTTACTTC
>TRBJ2-2|NA|NA|TRBV3-1/TRBV3-2
CASSQMQGGGELFF
TGTGCCAGCAGCCAAATGCAGGGAGGCGGGGAGCTGTTTTTT
>TRBJ1-5|NA|TRBD1|TRBV28
CASSLGQGNQPQHF
TGTGCCAGCAGTTTAGGACAGGGGAACCAGCCCCAGCATTTT
>TRBJ2-3|NA|NA|TRBV18
CASSPQGGDTQYF
TGTGCCAGCTCACCACAAGGGGGAGATACGCAGTATTTT
>TRBJ2-1|NA|TRBD2|TRBV7-2
CASSFGLVQDNEQFF
TGTGCCAGCAGCTTCGGACTAGTACAGGACAATGAGCAGTTCTTC
>TRBJ2-1|NA|TRBD2|TRBV6-5
CASSYSGTSGGEQFF
TGTGCCAGCAGTTACTCCGGGACTAGCGGGGGAGAGCAGTTCTTC
>TRBJ1-5|NA|NA|TRBV3-1/TRBV3-2
CASSQINSNQPQHF
TGTGCCAGCAGCCAAATAAATAGCAATCAGCCCCAGCATTTT
>TRBJ2-2|NA|NA|TRBV7-9
CASSLGLFGELFF
TGTGCCAGCAGCTTAGGGCTGTTCGGGGAGCTGTTTTTT
>TRBJ2-3|once|NA|TRBV6-5
CASSHWKGESADTQYF
TGTGCCAGCAGTCACTGGAAGGGGGAGTCAGCGGATACGCAGTATTTT
>TRBJ2-7|NA|TRBD2|TRBV11-2
CASSKGPGLEQYF
TGTGCCAGCAGCAAAGGGCCGGGACTAGAGCAGTACTTC
>TRBJ2-7|once|NA|TRBV6-4
CASRRRLSSYEQYF
TGTGCCAGCAGGAGGCGGTTGAGCTCCTACGAGCAGTACTTC
>TRBJ2-7|NA|TRBD2|TRBV10-3
CATGMGTSGSYEQYF
TGTGCCACCGGGATGGGGACTAGCGGATCCTACGAGCAGTACTTC
>TRBJ2-6|NA|TRBD1|TRBV19
CASSAGTASFGANVLTF
TGTGCCAGTAGTGCCGGGACAGCATCATTTGGGGCCAACGTCCTGACTTTC
>TRBJ1-5|NA|NA|TRBV21-1
CATPSAGSDNQPQHF
TGTGCCACCCCCTCCGCGGGAAGTGACAATCAGCCCCAGCATTTT
>TRBJ1-2|NA|TRBD1|TRBV7-9
CASSLEDRYNYGYTF
TGTGCCAGCAGCTTAGAGGACAGGTATAACTATGGCTACACCTTC
>TRBJ1-1|NA|NA|TRBV29-1
CSGVTGNTEAFF
TGCAGCGGTGTGACAGGGAACACTGAAGCTTTCTTT
>TRBJ1-2|NA|NA|TRBV19
CASSINPQGGYGYTF
TGTGCCAGTAGTATAAACCCCCAGGGCGGCTATGGCTACACCTTC